Given below is one T cell receptor beta chain in context. Its matching antigen is unknown. The record originates from a study of shared clonotypes between healthy human individuals. Findings and limits, study-wide: When compared with the clonotypes that were shared by all four sorted-subset donors, the non-shared clonotypes turned out to have lower generation probabilities.

CD45RO-negative cells were positively selected for CCR7, leaving out terminally differentiated effector memory CD45RA+ cells. The repertoire was sequenced with immunoSEQ multiplex PCR; TCRdb's copy has only in-frame clones and lacks some. Of a few million clones listed, around 93% were seen once; the top ten hold over 1.5%. V was shortened by 1 base and J by 7 bases, with 1 base between the two germline ends. The V gene's germline CDR1 is SEHNR and CDR2 FQNEAQ (reference sequence). The CDR3 is 10 residues long. The V gene is TRBV7-9, the J gene TRBJ2-5, with D unresolved. The TCR was taken from a man aged 18 to 29 in good health. Some clones in this sample may be carry-over from other donors' samples. Input material: naive CD8+ T cells from PBMCs. CDR3 amino acids: CASSLGTQYF. Here the CDR3 DNA reads TGTGCCAGCAGCTTAGGGACCCAGTACTTC.